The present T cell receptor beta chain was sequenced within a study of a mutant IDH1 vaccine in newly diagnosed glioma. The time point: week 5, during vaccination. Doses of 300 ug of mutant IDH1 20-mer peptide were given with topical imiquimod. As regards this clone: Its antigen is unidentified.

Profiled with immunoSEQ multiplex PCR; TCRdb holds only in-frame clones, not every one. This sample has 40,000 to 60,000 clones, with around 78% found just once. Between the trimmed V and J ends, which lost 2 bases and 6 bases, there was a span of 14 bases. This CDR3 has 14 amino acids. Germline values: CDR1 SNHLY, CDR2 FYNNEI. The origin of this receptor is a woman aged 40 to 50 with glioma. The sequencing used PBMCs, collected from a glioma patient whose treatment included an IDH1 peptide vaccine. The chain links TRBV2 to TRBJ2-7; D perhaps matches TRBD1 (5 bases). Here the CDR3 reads CASSEFGHQGEQYF. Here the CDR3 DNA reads TGTGCCAGCAGTGAATTCGGACACCAGGGCGAGCAGTACTTC.